This T cell receptor beta chain was profiled in a study of blood T cells in healthy people across ages. Study results and caveats: Significant beta diversity loss was already apparent by age roughly 43, declining roughly linearly.

Trimming removed 5 bases from V and 2 bases from J; junction bases left unmatched: 10. Germline V gives CDR1 SEHNR, CDR2 FQNEAQ (reference sequence). The CDR3 totals 17 residues. As for this clonotype: Its cognate antigen is unknown.

Through a sample-barcoded 5' primer and a J-beta primer mix, a second PCR was run for about 6 to 11 cycles. One entry per CDR3 protein, called by TCRdb with MiXCR from the 5' RACE reads. The sample gives approximately 1.5 million distinct CDR3 sequences, about 35% of which show up once; over 9% is in the top ten. Sequencing was carried out using blood. This TCR came from a woman aged 25 to 39 in good health. The chain has TRBV7-9 and TRBJ2-1; the match to TRBD2 covers 9 bases. The DNA for the CDR3 is TGTGCCAGCAGCCCGAACCCGGGCGGGGGGGCCTACAATGAGCAGTTCTTC. This encodes CASSPNPGGGAYNEQFF.